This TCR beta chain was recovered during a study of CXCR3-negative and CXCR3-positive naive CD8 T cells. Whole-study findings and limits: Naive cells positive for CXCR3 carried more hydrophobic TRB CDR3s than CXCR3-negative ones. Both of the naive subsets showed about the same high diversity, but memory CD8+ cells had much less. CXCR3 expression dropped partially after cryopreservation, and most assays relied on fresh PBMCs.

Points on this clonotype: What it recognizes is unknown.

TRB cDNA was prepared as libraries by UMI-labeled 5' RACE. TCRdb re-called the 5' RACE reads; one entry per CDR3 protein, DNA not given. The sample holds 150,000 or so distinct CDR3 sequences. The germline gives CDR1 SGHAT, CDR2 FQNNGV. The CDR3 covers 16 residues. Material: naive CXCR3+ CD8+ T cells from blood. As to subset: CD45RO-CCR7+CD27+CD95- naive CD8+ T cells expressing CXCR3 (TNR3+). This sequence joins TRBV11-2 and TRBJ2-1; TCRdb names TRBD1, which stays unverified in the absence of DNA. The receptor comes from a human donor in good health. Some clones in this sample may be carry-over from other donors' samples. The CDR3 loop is CASSLSAGTGYNEQFF.